Below are 23 T cell receptor beta chains sequenced from a single sample in a study of monozygotic twins with inflammatory bowel disease. Following a re-call of the 5' RACE reads, TCRdb has one entry per CDR3 protein and lacks DNA. In all, the sample yields about 440,000 distinct CDR3 sequences. The sequenced sample consisted of blood. These TCRs come from a human donor with ulcerative colitis or Crohn's disease, or a healthy co-twin of an affected twin (not recorded which).

The CDR3 loop is CASSLSLDWAPGYEQYF. The J gene is TRBJ2-7, the V gene TRBV27; the D call from TCRdb, TRBD1, cannot be confirmed without DNA. The CDR3 has 17 residues. The germline V gene encodes CDR1 MNHEY and CDR2 SMNVEV (reference sequence).

The chain is built from TRBV19 and TRBJ2-1; no DNA is available, so the TRBD1 call from TCRdb remains unchecked. Germline CDR1 LNHDA, CDR2 SQIVND (reference sequence). The CDR3 extends over 13 amino acids. The CDR3 loop reads CASSIDRAGEQFF.

The chain uses TRBV7-9 and TRBJ2-1; without DNA, the TCRdb call of TRBD1 cannot be checked. Looked up from germline, CDR1 is SEHNR and CDR2 is FQNEAQ (reference sequence). The CDR3 has 13 amino acids. CDR3 region: CASTPPGEDEQFF.

The chain combines TRBV5-5 with TRBJ2-5. This CDR3 region has 12 residues. Per germline, CDR1 SGHKS and CDR2 YYEKEE (reference sequence). Here the CDR3 reads CASSPNVETQYF.

V is TRBV5-1 and J is TRBJ2-1; the D call of TRBD1 rests on TCRdb alone, since no DNA is present to check it. The CDR3 consists of 17 residues. Germline values: CDR1 SGHRS, CDR2 YFSETQ. The CDR3 is CASSFPADTFSYNEQFF.

This chain links TRBV7-8 with TRBJ1-2; no DNA is available, so the TRBD1 call from TCRdb remains unchecked. The CDR3 has 16 amino acids. CDR1 and CDR2 (germline): SGHVS, FQNEAQ. The CDR3 sequence is CASSLERDSSRGGYTF.

The rearrangement joins TRBV29-1 to TRBJ2-2; TCRdb calls TRBD1, which cannot be checked without DNA. From germline, CDR1 is SQVTM and CDR2 ANQGSEA. The CDR3 is made up of 15 amino acids. The CDR3 protein is CSVVMGQGASGELFF.

This chain joins TRBV30 and TRBJ2-3; the TCRdb D gene call, TRBD2, has no DNA to confirm it. The germline CDR1 and CDR2 sequences are GTSNPN and SVGIG (reference sequence). The CDR3 runs 14 residues. CDR3 sequence: CAWSVQDSRDTQYF. Looking up the rest from reference TRBV30 and TRBJ2-3 gives the full variable domain: SQTIHQWPATLVQPVGSPLSLECTVEGTSNPNLYWYRQAAGRGLQLLFYSVGIGQISSEVPQNLSASRPQDRQFILSSKKLLLSDSGFYLCAWSVQDSRDTQYFGPGTRLTVL.

The genes are TRBV14 and TRBJ1-4; TCRdb's D gene call, TRBD1, goes unchecked for lack of DNA. The CDR3 loop spans 15 amino acids. Looked up from germline, CDR1 is SGHDN and CDR2 is FVKESK. CDR3 amino acids: CASSHETEANEKLFF.

This rearrangement joins TRBV3-1 to TRBJ1-5; the TCRdb call, TRBD1, lacks DNA for checking. This CDR3 has 14 amino acids. Germline CDR1 LGHDT, CDR2 YNNKEL (reference sequence). The CDR3 loop reads CASSPSRDNQPQHF.

The chain recombines TRBV7-2 with TRBJ2-1. Germline assignment: CDR1 SGHTA and CDR2 FQGNSA. This CDR3 is built from 13 residues. The CDR3 loop is CASSSISDYEQFF. Together with reference TRBV7-2 and TRBJ2-1, the CDR3 gives the full variable domain: GAGVSQSPSNKVTEKGKDVELRCDPISGHTALYWYRQSLGQGLEFLIYFQGNSAPDKSGLPSDRFSAERTGGSVSTLTIQRTQQEDSAVYLCASSSISDYEQFFGPGTRLTVL.

The V call is TRBV18, the J call TRBJ2-6. The germline V gene encodes CDR1 KGHSH and CDR2 LQKENI. The CDR3 sequence is 15 residues long. The CDR3 loop is CASSPRVSGANVLTF.

This CDR3 is CSARGGWGGDEQYF. This chain uses TRBV20-1 with TRBJ2-7; TCRdb's D call, TRBD2, is unchecked because there is no DNA. The CDR3 consists of 14 residues. In germline, CDR1 is DFQATT, CDR2 SNEGSKA (reference sequence).

The chain uses TRBV7-3 and TRBJ2-7; with no DNA, the TCRdb D assignment of TRBD1 cannot be verified. Germline V gene sequence: CDR1 SGHTA, CDR2 FQGTGA. This CDR3 has 13 amino acids. This CDR3 reads CASSPGPGAEQYF.

The rearrangement uses TRBV9 and TRBJ1-3. The CDR3 runs to 16 residues. CDR1 SGDLS and CDR2 YYNGEE come from the germline V gene. This CDR3 reads CASSVAAFTSGNTIYF.

V gene TRBV20-1 combines with J gene TRBJ2-7; the TCRdb call, TRBD2, lacks DNA for checking. Looked up from germline, CDR1 is DFQATT and CDR2 is SNEGSKA (reference sequence). This CDR3 contains 13 residues. CDR3: CSASGLAFYEQYF.

The gene calls are TRBV5-1 and TRBJ2-4; no DNA is available, so the TRBD1 call from TCRdb remains unchecked. Germline V gene lookup returns CDR1 SGHRS and CDR2 YFSETQ. There are 13 residues in the CDR3. The chain's CDR3 is CASSMGPEGIQYF. Based on the CDR3 plus reference TRBV5-1 and TRBJ2-4, the full variable domain is KAGVTQTPRYLIKTRGQQVTLSCSPISGHRSVSWYQQTPGQGLQFLFEYFSETQRNKGNFPGRFSGRQFSNSRSEMNVSTLELGDSALYLCASSMGPEGIQYFGAGTRLSVL.

This rearrangement joins TRBV27 to TRBJ1-5; TCRdb selects TRBD1, and the lack of DNA leaves this call unchecked. CDR1 MNHEY and CDR2 SMNVEV come from the germline V gene (reference sequence). This CDR3 contains 13 residues. The CDR3 sequence: CASKGGINQPQHF.

V gene TRBV29-1 combines with J gene TRBJ2-1; TCRdb returns TRBD1, unconfirmable since there is no DNA. The CDR3 extends over 15 amino acids. Germline V gene data show CDR1 as SQVTM and CDR2 as ANQGSEA. This chain's CDR3 is CSVEPGQDSYNEQFF.

The CDR3 loop reads CASRPPGGPYGYTF. The J gene is TRBJ1-2, the V gene TRBV12-3 or TRBV12-4. The CDR3 has 14 amino acids.

The genes are TRBV27 and TRBJ2-6; TCRdb reports TRBD1, a call that lacks DNA to check it against. Germline-derived CDR1 and CDR2 are MNHEY and SMNVEV (reference sequence). This CDR3 is built from 15 residues. This chain's CDR3 is CASSQTGFGANVLTF.

The chain carries TRBV12-3 or TRBV12-4 and TRBJ2-2; as DNA is missing, the TRBD2 call by TCRdb cannot be tested. CDR3 size: 13 residues. CDR3 residues: CASSRTSSGELFF.

The rearrangement links TRBV6-1 to TRBJ2-7; the TCRdb D gene call, TRBD1, has no DNA to confirm it. The germline V gene has CDR1 MNHNS and CDR2 SASEGT. The CDR3 spans 15 residues. CDR3 amino acids: CASSEWGVRSYEQYF.